A single sample is the source of the 17 T cell receptor beta chains below, sequenced in a study of graft-versus-host responses after intestinal transplantation. These TCRs are of unknown antigen specificity. Data came from immunoSEQ multiplex PCR; TCRdb stores just in-frame clones and leaves some out. The sample carries just under 90,000 clones, 83% recorded once. The sequencing here drew on unstimulated CD8+ T cells sorted from spleen or lymph node cells, taken before intestinal transplant. The receptor source for this set is a human donor who received an intestinal transplant.

This clone was detected a few times. A far larger clone differs by one base, so this is likely a read error. The chain uses TRBV27 and TRBJ2-5; perhaps TRBD1 as D (8 bases). Between the trimmed V and J ends, which lost 2 bases and 1 base, there was a span of 23 bases. The germline V gene encodes CDR1 MNHEY and CDR2 SMNVEV (reference sequence). The CDR3 length is 19 residues. Here the CDR3 DNA reads TGTGCCAGCAGTTTAGTGATACAGGGGGGGGTCCAGGTCCAAGAGACCCAGTACTTC. It encodes CASSLVIQGGVQVQETQYF.

The V gene is TRBV11-2, the J gene TRBJ1-6; TRBD1 is a possible D gene (6 bases). CDR1 is SGHAT, CDR2 FQNNGV, per germline. V was shortened by 3 bases and J by 2 bases, with 17 bases between the two germline ends. The CDR3 totals 18 residues. CDR3 in DNA: TGTGCCAGCAGCTTTTGGACAGTCACAAGGGCCTATAATTCACCCCTCCACTTT. This translates into CASSFWTVTRAYNSPLHF.

The gene calls are TRBV5-4 and TRBJ1-2, with a tentative D call TRBD1 (5 bases). Germline V gene sequence: CDR1 SGHNT, CDR2 YYREEE (reference sequence). This CDR3 is 14 amino acids long. V was pared by 0 bases and J by 3 bases, with 9 bases between. The CDR3 here is CASSLAGTYYGYTF. The CDR3 coding sequence is TGTGCCAGCAGCTTGGCGGGGACCTACTATGGCTACACCTTC. Full variable domain (missing parts from reference TRBV5-4 and TRBJ1-2): ETGVTQSPTHLIKTRGQQVTLRCSSQSGHNTVSWYQQALGQGPQFIFQYYREEENGRGNFPPRFSGLQFPNYSSELNVNALELDDSALYLCASSLAGTYYGYTFGSGTRLTVV.

This clone was seen just once. At the DNA level, this CDR3 is encoded by other sequences in the same sample as well. The gene calls are TRBV27 and TRBJ2-7, with D tentatively TRBD1 (6 bases). The CDR3 has 18 amino acids. Looked up from germline, CDR1 is MNHEY and CDR2 is SMNVEV (reference sequence). V was pared by 5 bases and J by 4 bases, with 27 bases between. CDR3 nucleotides: TGTGCCAGCAGTGAGCTATCGGGGTTAGGGCAGGGGTGGTACGAGCAGTACTTC. Translating it yields CASSELSGLGQGWYEQYF.

The rearrangement uses TRBV7-9 and TRBJ1-1; D gene unclear. The CDR3 runs to 15 residues. The germline V and J ends were trimmed by 5 bases and 1 base, with 14 bases remaining between them. From germline, CDR1 is SEHNR and CDR2 FQNEAQ (reference sequence). The CDR3 region is CASSPVGQRNTEAFF. The CDR3 DNA sequence: TGTGCCAGCAGCCCGGTAGGGCAGAGGAACACTGAAGCTTTCTTT. Supplemented by reference TRBV7-9 and TRBJ1-1, the full variable domain reads DTGVSQNPRHKITKRGQNVTFRCDPISEHNRLYWYRQTLGQGPEFLTYFQNEAQLEKSRLLSDRFSAERPKGSFSTLEIQRTEQGDSAMYLCASSPVGQRNTEAFFGQGTRLTVV.

V is TRBV11-2 and J is TRBJ2-3; D unclear. Germline assignment: CDR1 SGHAT and CDR2 FQNNGV. V was clipped by 5 bases and J by 4 bases, with 10 bases between them. CDR3 size: 13 residues. CDR3 DNA sequence: TGTGCCAGCAGCCGTTCCCTGGCAGATACGCAGTATTTT. Translated: CASSRSLADTQYF.

The gene calls are TRBV2 and TRBJ2-4, with 7 bases fitting TRBD1. Germline trimming cut 11 bases from V and 0 bases from J; bases unmatched to any gene: 10. This CDR3 is 15 amino acids long. Germline CDR1 is SNHLY and CDR2 is FYNNEI. The CDR3 DNA reads TGTGCCGGAACCGGGACAGATCTAGCCAAAAACATTCAGTACTTC. Its protein product is CAGTGTDLAKNIQYF.

V is TRBV6-9 and J is TRBJ2-7; D remains unclear. The CDR3 totals 13 residues. The germline gives CDR1 MNHGY, CDR2 SVAAGI. V dropped 7 bases and J dropped 0 bases, with 10 bases sitting between them. The CDR3 sequence is CASTGHSSYEQYF. The DNA of the CDR3 is TGTGCCAGCACCGGCCATAGCTCCTACGAGCAGTACTTC.

The V gene is TRBV9, the J gene TRBJ2-2, with 7 bases fitting TRBD2. This CDR3 region has 14 residues. In germline, CDR1 is SGDLS, CDR2 YYNGEE. The J segment lost 4 bases and the V segment lost 0 bases, leaving 0 bases of the junction unmatched. This CDR3 reads CASSVAGGTGELFF. CDR3 coding DNA: TGTGCCAGCAGCGTAGCGGGAGGCACCGGGGAGCTGTTTTTT. The entire variable domain, with the rest obtained from reference TRBV9 and TRBJ2-2, is as follows: DSGVTQTPKHLITATGQRVTLRCSPRSGDLSVYWYQQSLDQGLQFLIQYYNGEERAKGNILERFSAQQFPDLHSELNLSSLELGDSALYFCASSVAGGTGELFFGEGSRLTVL.

The gene calls are TRBV27 and TRBJ1-5, with D perhaps TRBD1 (5 bases). The CDR3 is 16 amino acids. The V and J ends lost 0 bases and 4 bases respectively, with 13 bases between them. Germline V gene sequence: CDR1 MNHEY, CDR2 SMNVEV (reference sequence). As DNA, the CDR3 is TGTGCCAGCAGTTTATCTAGGAGGGGAAGTAATCAGCCCCAGCATTTT. As protein: CASSLSRRGSNQPQHF.

The rearrangement joins TRBV5-1 to TRBJ2-1; 8 nucleotides line up with TRBD2. The CDR3 extends over 16 amino acids. V gave up 0 bases and J gave up 2 bases; unmatched junction bases: 4. Looked up from germline, CDR1 is SGHRS and CDR2 is YFSETQ. This CDR3 reads CASSLGLAGTYNEQFF. The CDR3 region has the DNA TGCGCCAGCAGCTTGGGGCTAGCGGGTACCTACAATGAGCAGTTCTTC.

J is TRBJ1-1 and V is TRBV27; no clear D. CDR1 is MNHEY, CDR2 SMNVEV, per germline (reference sequence). The CDR3 has 15 amino acids. V was pared by 3 bases and J by 1 base, with 12 bases between. The CDR3 sequence: CASSFQATSNTEAFF. The DNA for the CDR3 is TGTGCCAGCAGTTTCCAGGCTACCTCGAACACTGAAGCTTTCTTT.

This clone was recorded a few times. CDR3 DNA: TGTGCCAGCATGGACGGATATAACTATGGCTACACCTTC. This gives the protein CASMDGYNYGYTF. The V call is TRBV6-5, the J call TRBJ1-2; D gene unclear. Germline values: CDR1 MNHEY, CDR2 SVGAGI. The CDR3 contains 13 residues. Between the trimmed V and J ends, which lost 7 bases and 1 base, there was a span of 10 bases.

V usage is TRBV2 and J usage is TRBJ1-2, with 7 positions matching TRBD1. This CDR3 contains 15 residues. Germline CDR1 is SNHLY and CDR2 is FYNNEI. The V segment lost 5 bases and the J segment 5 bases; nucleotides outside the gene matches: 11. This chain's CDR3 is CASSFDRDDHYGYTF. The CDR3 coding sequence is TGTGCCAGCAGTTTCGACAGGGACGATCATTATGGCTACACCTTC.

The chain couples TRBV2 to TRBJ2-5; 8 bases align to TRBD1. This CDR3 spans 15 amino acids. With V trimmed by 7 bases and J by 4 bases, 11 bases remained unmatched. CDR1 and CDR2 (germline): SNHLY, FYNNEI. The CDR3 DNA is TGTGCCAGCACCCTAGGACAGGGTTCGGGAGAGACCCAGTACTTC. Its protein product is CASTLGQGSGETQYF.

The chain links TRBV7-6 to TRBJ2-7, with TRBD1 matching 9 bases. The CDR3 covers 15 residues. Unmatched junction bases numbered 7, after V lost 4 bases and J lost 3 bases. Germline lookup yields CDR1 SGHVS and CDR2 FNYEAQ. CDR3 coding DNA: TGTGCCAGCAGCTCCACAGGGGGCTCCTTCTACGAGCAGTACTTC. Protein sequence: CASSSTGGSFYEQYF.

V is TRBV27 and J is TRBJ2-1; 7 bases align to TRBD1. The CDR3 is 13 residues long. After removal of 3 bases from V and 8 bases from J, the junction contained 4 bases not matched to a gene. Germline CDR1 reads MNHEY; CDR2 reads SMNVEV (reference sequence). The CDR3 sequence is CASSFPGGYEQFF. CDR3 in DNA: TGTGCCAGCAGTTTCCCAGGGGGTTATGAGCAGTTCTTC.